Presented here are 15 T cell receptor beta chains from one specimen sequenced in a study of OX40 agonist ivuxolimab in advanced cancers. The repertoire was sequenced with immunoSEQ multiplex PCR; TCRdb's copy has only in-frame clones and lacks some. The table includes some 86,000 clones, roughly 86% detected once. The sequences come from CD4+ or CD8+ T cells sorted from blood, collected in a trial of the OX40 agonist ivuxolimab. Source of these receptors: an adult with an advanced solid tumor such as melanoma, head and neck, liver or kidney cancer.

The rearrangement uses TRBV5-8 and TRBJ1-1; 8 bases are a match to TRBD1. J was trimmed by 4 bases and V by 0 bases; bases with no gene match: 2. Germline lookup yields CDR1 SGHTS and CDR2 YDEGEE. This CDR3 has 14 residues. CDR3 DNA sequence: TGTGCCAGCAGCTTGGGACAGGGGAGCACTGAAGCTTTCTTT. This encodes CASSLGQGSTEAFF. Combining the CDR3 with reference TRBV5-8 and TRBJ1-1 gives the whole variable domain EAGVTQSPTHLIKTRGQQATLRCSPISGHTSVYWYQQALGLGLQFLLWYDEGEERNRGNFPPRFSGRQFPNYSSELNVNALELEDSALYLCASSLGQGSTEAFFGQGTRLTVV.

The CDR3 DNA follows: TGTGCCAGCTCAATAGTGGGAGGGACAGATACGCAGTATTTT. It translates to CASSIVGGTDTQYF. The V call is TRBV18, the J call TRBJ2-3, with 7 bases that match TRBD2. This CDR3 contains 14 residues. With 5 bases clipped from V and 3 bases from J, the junction kept 5 bases outside the gene matches. CDR1 is KGHSH and CDR2 is LQKENI in the germline V gene. The full variable domain, with the rest looked up from reference TRBV18 and TRBJ2-3, is NAGVMQNPRHLVRRRGQEARLRCSPMKGHSHVYWYRQLPEEGLKFMVYLQKENIIDESGMPKERFSAEFPKEGPSILRIQQVVRGDSAAYFCASSIVGGTDTQYFGPGTRLTVL.

J is TRBJ1-1 and V is TRBV27; 9 bases agree with TRBD1. The CDR3 extends over 15 amino acids. After removal of 5 bases from V and 1 base from J, the junction contained 5 bases not matched to a gene. In germline, CDR1 is MNHEY, CDR2 SMNVEV (reference sequence). The CDR3 spells CASSLAGQGNTEAFF. The CDR3 DNA reads as TGTGCCAGCAGTCTCGCGGGACAGGGGAACACTGAAGCTTTCTTT.

The rearrangement links TRBV11-3 to TRBJ2-5, with D maybe TRBD2 (6 bases). Germline loops: CDR1 SGHNT, CDR2 YENEEA. The CDR3 runs 14 residues. Between the trimmed V and J ends, which lost 1 base and 5 bases, there was a span of 11 bases. CDR3 residues: CASSLVGAGETQYF. DNA for the CDR3: TGTGCCAGCAGCTTAGTAGGCGCGGGGGAGACCCAGTACTTC.

The CDR3 coding sequence is TGTGCCAGCAGTTACGGTAATAGGAGGAACACCGGGGAGCTGTTTTTT. Amino acids: CASSYGNRRNTGELFF. The V gene is TRBV6-6, the J gene TRBJ2-2; no definite D call. The CDR3 extends over 16 amino acids. V was trimmed by 2 bases and J by 1 base, leaving 11 bases between them. Germline V gene data show CDR1 as MNHNY and CDR2 as SVGAGI (reference sequence).

The chain carries TRBV6-1 and TRBJ1-5; TRBD1 aligns across 7 bases. CDR1 and CDR2 (germline): MNHNS, SASEGT. V gave up 2 bases and J gave up 0 bases; unmatched junction bases: 7. The CDR3 runs to 17 residues. The CDR3 here is CASSERPGGNSNQPQHF. CDR3 DNA: TGTGCCAGCAGTGAAAGGCCAGGGGGGAATAGCAATCAGCCCCAGCATTTT.

This chain joins TRBV7-2 and TRBJ1-3; no firm D call. The germline V and J ends were trimmed by 4 bases and 2 bases, with 9 bases remaining between them. This CDR3 region has 14 residues. Germline lookup yields CDR1 SGHTA and CDR2 FQGNSA. CDR3 nucleotide sequence: TGTGCCAGCAGCTCGACACCTACTGGAAACACCATATATTTT. Its translation: CASSSTPTGNTIYF.

The chain links TRBV6-5 to TRBJ2-1; 9 nucleotides agree with TRBD1. Germline loops: CDR1 MNHEY, CDR2 SVGAGI. The CDR3 totals 12 residues. J lost 7 bases, V lost 8 bases, and 3 bases had no gene match. DNA for the CDR3: TGTGCCAGCGGGGACAGGGTTAATGAGCAGTTCTTC. It codes for CASGDRVNEQFF.

Concerning this clone: A junction boundary mismatches the germline segment, possibly from a read error. The chain combines TRBV9 with TRBJ2-7, with 10 bases matching TRBD2. In germline, CDR1 is SGDLS, CDR2 YYNGEE. This CDR3 spans 12 amino acids. In nucleotides, the CDR3 is TGTGCCAGCAGCGCAACTAGCGGGACCATCTCCTTC. Translation gives CASSATSGTISF.

The CDR3 DNA reads TGTGCCAGCAGCCCTAGACAGGGCTTCTACAATGAGCAGTTCTTC. It is translated as CASSPRQGFYNEQFF. The rearrangement joins TRBV7-2 to TRBJ2-1, with 7 positions matching TRBD1. This CDR3 comprises 15 residues. Germline values: CDR1 SGHTA, CDR2 FQGNSA. The junction had 7 bases not matched to a gene; V was cut back by 5 bases and J by 3 bases.

This clone was seen just once. The DNA of the CDR3 is TGTGCTAGTGGTTTAGACTGGGGCGCTGAAGCTTTCTTT. This codes for CASGLDWGAEAFF. The chain recombines TRBV12-5 with TRBJ1-1; possible D gene TRBD1, 5 bases. The germline gives CDR1 LGHNT, CDR2 FRNRAP. V was clipped by 3 bases and J by 6 bases, with 11 bases between them. The CDR3 sequence is 13 residues long. Looking up the rest from reference TRBV12-5 and TRBJ1-1 gives the full variable domain: DARVTQTPRHKVTEMGQEVTMRCQPILGHNTVFWYRQTMMQGLELLAYFRNRAPLDDSGMPKDRFSAEMPDATLATLKIQPSEPRDSAVYFCASGLDWGAEAFFGQGTRLTVV.

The chain links TRBV5-1 to TRBJ2-1; no definite D call. The CDR3 loop spans 13 amino acids. Germline V gives CDR1 SGHRS, CDR2 YFSETQ. Deletions cut 0 bases from V and 6 bases from J, with 7 bases between. The CDR3 bases are TGCGCCAGCAGCTTGGGGCAAGGCAATGAGCAGTTCTTC. Translation gives CASSLGQGNEQFF.

V usage is TRBV7-2 and J usage is TRBJ2-3; D gene uncertain. This CDR3 has 14 residues. CDR1 is SGHTA, CDR2 FQGNSA, per germline. The V gene lost 1 base and the J gene lost 1 base, with 6 bases spanning the gap. The CDR3 here is CASSLVRGTDTQYF. The CDR3 nucleotides read TGTGCCAGCAGCTTAGTTAGGGGCACAGATACGCAGTATTTT.

The chain joins TRBV5-1 to TRBJ2-1; D call uncertain. This CDR3 comprises 12 residues. In germline, CDR1 is SGHRS, CDR2 YFSETQ. With 0 bases removed from V and 9 bases from J, the gap between germline ends came to 7 bases. CDR3 protein: CASSLVWGEQFF. CDR3 nucleotide sequence: TGCGCCAGCAGCTTGGTTTGGGGTGAGCAGTTCTTC.

This chain links TRBV30 with TRBJ2-1; D is unresolved. Germline V gene lookup returns CDR1 GTSNPN and CDR2 SVGIG (reference sequence). Trimming left V 0 bases short and J 7 bases short, with 7 bases between. CDR3 length: 12 residues. The CDR3 is CAWSVQWNEQFF. The CDR3 region has the DNA TGTGCCTGGAGTGTACAGTGGAATGAGCAGTTCTTC.